This T cell receptor (beta chain) was captured in a study of blood T cell repertoires in COVID-19 (dated by TCRdb to 2018 to 2020). Background for the entire study: The collaborator samples originated in the United States, Italy and Spain and spanned the acute and convalescent phases of COVID-19. The prospective study material was composed of cDNA or gDNA derived from T cells, B-cell-depleted T cells, or PBMCs. Deeply sampled blood TCRbeta repertoires from subjects exposed to, actively infected with, or recovered from COVID-19 were included in the dataset. The repertoires were released in a freely available public database meant as a resource for research on the immune response to SARS-CoV-2. The samples were drawn from two sources: the first 160 participants of the ongoing ImmuneRACE study, and over 950 subjects contributed by 6 global collaborators. Sample metadata almost always included a de-identified subject ID, COVID-19 status, age in years and sex. Where available, HLA class I and class II types were obtained from metadata supplied by the sample provider rather than from assay-based typing.

Concerning this clone itself: The antigen it binds to is not known. Nothing much larger sits one base from this clone, and base qualities are not available.

What the authors observed across the whole study: Clinical and demographic metadata were provided uncurated, with the amount varying by source and participant.

TCRbeta CDR3 regions were amplified from genomic DNA using the immunoSEQ Assay, a bias-controlled multiplex PCR. The authors' analysis ran thus. The number of nucleated cells in each sample was estimated by amplification of reference gene primers within the assay. Sequence reads were collapsed and filtered to measure the absolute abundance of every unique TCRbeta CDR3 rearrangement. For each sample, productive Simpson clonality was calculated by taking the square root of Simpson's diversity index across productive rearrangements. Drawn from immuneACCESS, this table holds only the in-frame rearrangements with V and J called that TCRdb kept. Clones are partly lost; checked studies trace under half to an unresolved V gene and leave the rest unexplained. The V and J calls and the clone size are those of that table, but D and trimming were determined from the DNA. A total of hundreds of thousands of clones appear in this sample, 85% to 90% of them only once. The top ten constitute 2% to 3% of the sample.

Enrolling through a virtual design, the prospective study's participants ranged in age from roughly 18 to 90 years and lived across 24 United States geographic areas. In the prospective study, cohorts were assigned on the basis of participant-reported clinical history obtained from a screening survey and a study questionnaire. Recovered participants in ImmuneRACE Cohort 3 were defined as having two consecutive negative NP/OP PCR tests, clearance from a healthcare professional, or resolution of symptoms. Each participant in the prospective study had whole blood, serum and a nasopharyngeal or oropharyngeal swab collected by mobile phlebotomists. Prospective study participants could optionally give additional blood draws and questionnaires over an approximately two-month period. Blood samples from the prospective study were shipped frozen or at room temperature prior to DNA extraction. The sample taken for sequencing was PBMCs or T cells enriched from blood (not recorded which). This receptor was taken from a woman under 30 who had recovered from COVID-19.

The encoded CDR3 is CASSLAGGKSNQPQHF. The nucleotide sequence reads TGTGCCAGCAGTCTAGCAGGGGGGAAGAGCAATCAGCCCCAGCATTTT. In this chain, TRBV28 is recombined with TRBJ1-5, and TRBD1 matches 7 of the central bases. Trimming removed 5 bases from V and 1 base from J; the gene matches leave 8 bases unexplained. CDR1 MDHEN and CDR2 SYDVKM are derived from the germline V gene. The CDR3 runs 16 amino acids, cysteine and phenylalanine included. Of all the DNA, just the CDR3 is kept, 48 bases in frame from base 1.